This TCR beta chain emerged from a study of beta chain features in type 1 diabetes. Looking at the study overall: All samples together contributed around 98,000,000 sorted cells for examination. Study-level results: Possibly, sequencing cDNA over-represented cells that had high TCR expression levels.

This clone was seen a handful of times. Its specificity is unknown. Investigators reverse transcribed all isolated RNA, so they sequenced expressed TCRB transcripts. Profiled with immunoSEQ multiplex PCR; TCRdb holds only in-frame clones, not every one. The sample records fewer than 650,000 clones, 15% being singletons. Unmatched junction bases numbered 10, after V lost 4 bases and J lost 6 bases. Germline V gene sequence: CDR1 SGHRS, CDR2 YFSETQ. This CDR3 spans 15 amino acids. Sequenced sample: naive CD4+ T cells from blood. The TCR originated in a man aged 18-30 years in good health. This chain uses TRBV5-1 with TRBJ2-1; TRBD1 agrees at 7 bases. The CDR3 region is CASSLGQPGSNEQFF. DNA for the CDR3: TGCGCCAGCAGCCTGGGACAGCCTGGATCCAATGAGCAGTTCTTC.